This T cell receptor (beta chain) was captured by sequencing in a study of T cell repertoires in cytomegalovirus infection. For this clonotype: Its antigen is not identified.

TCRdb re-called the reads with MiXCR, one entry per CDR3 protein. The data show 300,000 to 400,000 distinct CDR3 sequences, almost 30% seen once. The sequenced sample was cultured PBMCs, obtained from culture after CMV antigen stimulation. The sequence came from a human donor in good health (CMV status not recorded). Some clones in this sample may be carry-over from other donors' samples.

CDR3 DNA: TGTGCCAGCAGCTTGTCCGTCGCAGGGACGGACATTCAGTACTTC. Translation: CASSLSVAGTDIQYF. This rearrangement joins TRBV7-2 to TRBJ2-4; D may be TRBD1 or TRBD2 (5 bases each). The CDR3 runs 15 residues. CDR1 and CDR2 from the germline V gene are SGHTA and FQGNSA. Trimming cost V 3 bases and J 8 bases, with 17 bases left between them.